These T cell receptor beta chains were read from a single sample in a study of blood T cells in healthy people across ages. TCRdb fed the 5' RACE reads into MiXCR, producing one record per CDR3 protein. The sample holds 1.5 million to 2 million distinct CDR3 sequences, just under 50% seen once. Material for sequencing was blood. The receptors come from a woman aged 35 to 49 in good health. The CDR3 runs from the conserved cysteine through the conserved F or W. D genes are given only for firm matches. A row's size may be missing; if present it is once, few, many or a size class.

size	V	D	J	CDR3	DNA
many	TRBV6-5	TRBD2	TRBJ2-5	CASSYSRGQETQYF	TGTGCCAGCAGTTACTCGCGGGGGCAAGAGACCCAGTACTTC
.	TRBV2	.	TRBJ1-1	CAALHGAAMNTEAFF	TGTGCAGCCCTCCATGGGGCGGCAATGAACACTGAAGCTTTCTTT
once	TRBV10-1	.	TRBJ2-7	CAGTVYLAGESAYEQYF	TGCGCCGGCACAGTCTATCTAGCCGGGGAAAGTGCCTACGAGCAGTACTTC
.	TRBV7-9	TRBD1	TRBJ2-1	CASSSRTGKSSYNEQFF	TGTGCCAGCAGCTCGAGGACAGGGAAGAGCTCCTACAATGAGCAGTTCTTC
.	TRBV7-9	.	TRBJ2-7	CASSLVQGTLYEQYF	TGTGCCAGCAGCTTAGTACAGGGAACGCTCTACGAGCAGTACTTC
many	TRBV7-2	.	TRBJ2-3	CASSLPPAQDTQYF	TGTGCCAGCAGCTTACCCCCAGCGCAGGATACGCAGTATTTT
few	TRBV7-2	.	TRBJ2-5	CASSLVRHHKETQYF	TGTGCCAGCAGCTTAGTGAGACACCACAAAGAGACCCAGTACTTC
.	TRBV12-3/TRBV12-4	TRBD1	TRBJ2-7	CASSSHLGAGGFYNEQYF	TGTGCCAGCAGTTCCCACTTAGGGGCAGGGGGTTTCTACAATGAGCAGTACTTC
few	TRBV5-1	.	TRBJ2-1	CASSLQGGGANEQFF	TGCGCCAGCAGCTTACAGGGTGGCGGGGCCAATGAGCAGTTCTTC
.	TRBV9	TRBD1	TRBJ2-7	CASSAQADRGYEQYF	TGTGCCAGCAGCGCTCAGGCAGACAGGGGCTACGAGCAGTACTTC
.	TRBV4-3	TRBD1	TRBJ2-1	CASSQAGTVYNEQFF	TGCGCCAGCAGCCAAGCCGGGACAGTCTACAATGAGCAGTTCTTC
.	TRBV20-1	.	TRBJ2-1	CSARDRSVGGEQFF	TGCAGTGCTAGAGATCGATCGGTGGGCGGTGAGCAGTTCTTC
.	TRBV4-3	TRBD2	TRBJ2-7	CASSQVVTGTSGSTEQYF	TGCGCCAGCAGCCAAGTCGTTACCGGGACTAGCGGGAGCACTGAGCAGTACTTC
few	TRBV29-1	TRBD1	TRBJ2-1	CSVERGQGLNEQFF	TGCAGCGTTGAAAGGGGGCAGGGGTTGAATGAGCAGTTCTTC
.	TRBV7-2	TRBD2	TRBJ2-2	CASRRGGNTGELFF	TGTGCCAGCAGGCGGGGGGGTAACACCGGGGAGCTGTTTTTT
.	TRBV4-1	.	TRBJ2-7	CASGRPSDYEQYF	TGCGCCAGCGGAAGGCCTAGCGACTACGAGCAGTACTTC
once	TRBV2	.	TRBJ2-5	CASRAGPGGETQYF	TGTGCCAGCAGGGCAGGACCCGGGGGAGAGACCCAGTACTTC
.	TRBV7-6	TRBD2	TRBJ2-1	CASSLGGTILNEQFF	TGTGCCAGCAGCTTAGGAGGGACTATCCTCAATGAGCAGTTCTTC
.	TRBV11-1	TRBD2	TRBJ2-7	CASSLLSSGGAEQYF	TGTGCCAGCAGCTTATTGTCTAGCGGGGGGGCGGAGCAGTACTTC
.	TRBV20-1	TRBD1	TRBJ2-7	CSASRDRTPYEQYF	TGCAGTGCTAGCAGGGACAGGACTCCCTACGAGCAGTACTTC
.	TRBV7-2	.	TRBJ1-1	CASSYDREAFF	TGTGCCAGCAGCTACGACAGGGAAGCTTTCTTT
.	TRBV28	.	TRBJ2-7	CASRISPGTRGEQYF	TGTGCCAGCAGGATAAGTCCGGGTACCCGAGGCGAGCAGTACTTC
.	TRBV7-2	TRBD2	TRBJ2-1	CASSLVGTSLNEQFF	TGTGCCAGCAGCTTAGTAGGGACTAGCTTAAATGAGCAGTTCTTC
.	TRBV12-5	.	TRBJ2-1	CASGLPLPSNEQFF	TGTGCTAGTGGTTTGCCCCTCCCGAGCAATGAGCAGTTCTTC
.	TRBV12-3/TRBV12-4	.	TRBJ2-7	CASSPSVGNEQYF	TGTGCCAGCAGTCCGTCCGTCGGCAATGAGCAGTACTTC
many	TRBV20-1	TRBD2	TRBJ2-5	CGGVGTSRTQYF	TGTGGGGGGGTGGGGACTTCCCGGACCCAGTACTTC
.	TRBV9	TRBD1	TRBJ2-5	CASSVNTGAQETQYF	TGTGCCAGCAGCGTAAATACAGGGGCGCAAGAGACCCAGTACTTC
.	TRBV15	.	TRBJ2-5	CATSREGLYQETQYF	TGTGCCACCAGCAGGGAGGGACTTTACCAAGAGACCCAGTACTTC
once	TRBV3-1	TRBD2	TRBJ2-3	CASSNGLASSTDTQYF	TGTGCCAGCAGCAACGGACTAGCGAGTAGCACAGATACGCAGTATTTT
.	TRBV29-1	TRBD1	TRBJ1-4	CSARDSREKLFF	TGCAGCGCCCGGGACAGTCGTGAAAAACTGTTTTTT
few	TRBV5-1	.	TRBJ2-1	CASSSPQMGYNEQFF	TGCGCCAGCAGCTCCCCTCAAATGGGTTACAATGAGCAGTTCTTC
few	TRBV7-2	.	TRBJ2-5	CASSQRLEETQYF	TGTGCCAGCAGCCAAAGACTAGAGGAGACCCAGTACTTC
.	TRBV20-1	.	TRBJ1-5	CSARDPNQPQHF	TGCAGTGCTCGGGACCCCAATCAGCCCCAGCATTTT
once	TRBV2	.	TRBJ1-5	CASKQDHNQPQHF	TGTGCCAGCAAACAGGATCACAATCAGCCCCAGCATTTT
.	TRBV7-8	TRBD1	TRBJ1-4	CASSPRDSVIREKLFF	TGTGCCAGCAGCCCACGGGACAGCGTAATAAGAGAAAAACTGTTTTTT
.	TRBV5-1	.	TRBJ2-1	CASSLEASSQFF	TGCGCCAGCAGCTTGGAGGCTAGCTCGCAGTTCTTC
.	TRBV27	TRBD2	TRBJ2-4	CASSTHGVAGVKNIQYF	TGTGCCAGCAGTACCCACGGAGTAGCGGGGGTCAAAAACATTCAGTACTTC
.	TRBV7-9	.	TRBJ2-5	CASSPRKGETQYF	TGTGCCAGCAGCCCGAGGAAGGGGGAGACCCAGTACTTC
few	TRBV27	.	TRBJ1-6	CASSSGVLNSPLHF	TGTGCCAGCAGTTCAGGGGTTCTGAATTCACCCCTCCACTTT
.	TRBV6-6	TRBD2	TRBJ2-1	CATSSGVSEQFF	TGTGCCACTTCTAGCGGGGTATCTGAGCAGTTCTTC
.	TRBV4-1	.	TRBJ1-5	CASSQIGGGSNQPQHF	TGCGCCAGCAGCCAAATCGGGGGGGGTAGCAATCAGCCCCAGCATTTT
few	TRBV5-6	.	TRBJ2-3	CASSQLLGGDTDTQYF	TGTGCCAGCAGCCAGCTACTAGGAGGGGACACAGATACGCAGTATTTT
few	TRBV28	.	TRBJ2-1	CASLGLGFNEQFF	TGTGCCAGCTTGGGACTGGGGTTTAATGAGCAGTTCTTC
.	TRBV24-1	TRBD1	TRBJ1-5	CATSDFGTGIRQPQHF	TGTGCCACCAGTGATTTCGGGACAGGGATCCGTCAGCCCCAGCATTTT
few	TRBV4-3	TRBD1	TRBJ2-1	CASSRLGQGLNEQFF	TGCGCCAGCAGCCGACTCGGACAGGGTTTGAATGAGCAGTTCTTC
few	TRBV10-3	TRBD1	TRBJ1-2	CAIHDRERYGYTF	TGTGCCATCCACGACAGGGAGCGGTATGGCTACACCTTC
.	TRBV7-2	.	TRBJ2-3	CASSLEGADTDTQYF	TGTGCCAGCAGCTTAGAAGGGGCCGACACAGATACGCAGTATTTT
.	TRBV7-2	.	TRBJ1-5	CASSTRTGNQPQHF	TGTGCCAGCAGCACCCGGACGGGGAATCAGCCCCAGCATTTT
.	TRBV12-3/TRBV12-4	TRBD1	TRBJ1-2	CASSFFAGGDGYTF	TGTGCCAGCAGTTTTTTCGCAGGGGGGGATGGCTACACCTTC
once	TRBV7-9	TRBD1	TRBJ1-4	CASSQRPGQGVVTNEKLFF	TGTGCCAGCAGCCAGCGTCCGGGACAGGGCGTTGTCACTAATGAAAAACTGTTTTTT
.	TRBV9	TRBD2	TRBJ2-3	CASSVGPAGGTTSTDTQYF	TGTGCCAGCAGCGTAGGGCCAGCGGGGGGGACCACTAGCACAGATACGCAGTATTTT
.	TRBV15	.	TRBJ1-4	CATRRGNEKLFF	TGTGCCACCAGACGGGGTAATGAAAAACTGTTTTTT
few	TRBV6-5	.	TRBJ2-7	CASRGTGTGSNEQYF	TGTGCCAGCAGGGGGACCGGGACGGGAAGTAACGAGCAGTACTTC